This entry concerns a single T cell receptor (beta chain). The CDR3 is 13 amino acids. With V trimmed by 8 bases and J by 3 bases, 4 bases remained unmatched. Germline CDR1 and CDR2: MNHNY and SVGAGI (reference sequence). This sample is drawn from a study of blood T cell repertoires in COVID-19. Across the whole study: T cells, B-cell-depleted T cells, or PBMCs provided the cDNA or gDNA that served as material.

Someone with COVID-19 had been met by exposed participants within 2 weeks before study entry. Some clones are missing from TCRdb's copy, which holds only in-frame ones; the method was immunoSEQ multiplex PCR. This sample has 200,000 to 300,000 clones, with about four fifths found just once. The sample consisted of PBMCs or T cells enriched from blood (not recorded which). The receptor was isolated from a woman between 40 and 55 years old who had been exposed to COVID-19. The chain recombines TRBV6-6 with TRBJ2-3; TRBD1 agrees at 8 bases. The CDR3 nucleotides read TGTGCCAGCCGGCAGGGGGCTACAGATACGCAGTATTTT. Residues: CASRQGATDTQYF.